This T cell receptor (beta chain) was sequenced for a study of blood T cell repertoires in COVID-19. Original analysis: Nucleated cell counts were estimated from reference gene primer amplification. TCRdb's copy holds only in-frame clones and misses some; the assay was immunoSEQ multiplex PCR. V and J calls and clone size come straight from that table; D and trimming were deduced from the DNA. The sample shows roughly 320,000 clones, 80% to 90% of them seen only once. Recovered participants had two consecutive negative NP/OP PCR tests, healthcare professional clearance, or symptom resolution. Per the germline V gene, CDR1 is GTSNPN and CDR2 is SVGIG (reference sequence). CDR3 length equals 14 residues. V lost 8 bases, J lost 7 bases, and 7 bases stayed unmatched.

The sequence came from a man aged 25 to 40 who had recovered from COVID-19. The gene calls are TRBV30 and TRBJ2-3; TRBD2 aligns across 15 bases. Material: PBMCs or T cells enriched from blood (not recorded which). The CDR3 region is CARGLAGGQHTQYF. CDR3 bases: TGTGCCCGTGGACTAGCGGGGGGGCAGCATACGCAGTATTTT.